The 26 T cell receptor beta chains given below trace back to one sample, sequenced in a study of T cell responses to AZD1222 COVID-19 vaccine. TCRdb's copy holds only in-frame clones and misses some; the assay was immunoSEQ multiplex PCR. Of 120,000 to 150,000 clones in the sample, 75% to 90% are singletons; the top ten hold approximately 1.8%. The input for sequencing was peripheral blood, taken 28 days after the second AZD1222 dose. These receptors came from an adult who received the AZD1222 COVID-19 vaccine.

This clone was observed once. The sample holds other DNA sequences that translate to the same CDR3. The chain joins TRBV3-1 (or the pseudogene TRBV3-2) to TRBJ1-2; D ambiguous. V was shortened by 0 bases and J by 2 bases, with 7 bases between the two germline ends. CDR3 length equals 14 residues. CDR1 and CDR2 from the germline V gene are LGHDT and YNNKEL (reference sequence). CDR3 coding DNA: TGTGCCAGCAGCCAAGAAACCCCAAACTATGGCTACACCTTC. It translates to CASSQETPNYGYTF.

This rearrangement joins TRBV19 to TRBJ2-3; 7 bases are a match to TRBD2. This CDR3 contains 15 residues. The germline gives CDR1 LNHDA, CDR2 SQIVND (reference sequence). Trimming cost V 1 base and J 1 base; bases outside gene matches: 2. CDR3 sequence: CASSIGTSGTDTQYF. The CDR3, as DNA: TGTGCCAGTAGTATAGGTACTAGCGGCACAGATACGCAGTATTTT.

The rearrangement links TRBV18 to TRBJ1-3; D is perhaps TRBD1 (5 bases). V was shortened by 0 bases and J by 4 bases, with 13 bases between the two germline ends. Looked up from germline, CDR1 is KGHSH and CDR2 is LQKENI. The CDR3 runs to 16 residues. DNA of the CDR3: TGTGCCAGCTCACCACCGGGACCGGGCCAGGGAAACACCATATATTTT. It codes for CASSPPGPGQGNTIYF.

V and J are TRBV5-1 and TRBJ2-1, with 10 bases matching TRBD2. The trim removed 0 bases at V and 6 bases at J, leaving 3 bases unmatched. Germline V gene data show CDR1 as SGHRS and CDR2 as YFSETQ. The CDR3 covers 15 residues. CDR3 nucleotide sequence: TGCGCCAGCAGCTTGGTTAGCGGGGGGCGCAATGAGCAGTTCTTC. Residues: CASSLVSGGRNEQFF.

The sample holds one count of this clone. The rearrangement uses TRBV30 and TRBJ2-1, with TRBD2 identical over 7 bases. Germline CDR1 reads GTSNPN; CDR2 reads SVGIG (reference sequence). With V trimmed by 3 bases and J by 4 bases, 9 bases remained unmatched. This CDR3 has 15 residues. The DNA of the CDR3 is TGTGCCTGGAGCCTCAAGGGGCGGGGGTACAATGAGCAGTTCTTC. It specifies CAWSLKGRGYNEQFF.

The chain combines TRBV11-2 with TRBJ2-1; 8 bases match TRBD2. The CDR3 spans 15 residues. Germline trimming cut 10 bases from V and 6 bases from J; bases unmatched to any gene: 14. Per germline, CDR1 SGHAT and CDR2 FQNNGV. This chain's CDR3 is CATSGGRGGSNEQFF. Here the CDR3 DNA reads TGTGCCACTTCGGGGGGGCGTGGGGGCTCCAATGAGCAGTTCTTC.

The chain recombines TRBV27 with TRBJ1-2, with TRBD1 as a possible D gene (6 bases). V lost 2 bases, J lost 0 bases, and 19 bases lay in between. Germline values: CDR1 MNHEY, CDR2 SMNVEV (reference sequence). CDR3 length: 18 residues. The CDR3 nucleotides read TGTGCCAGCAGTTTAAAGGGGAACGGGGGGCCCCCTAACTATGGCTACACCTTC. As protein: CASSLKGNGGPPNYGYTF.

This chain joins TRBV28 and TRBJ1-1; possible D gene TRBD1, 5 bases. The length of the CDR3 is 13 residues. Deletions cut 5 bases from V and 4 bases from J, with 11 bases between. CDR1 MDHEN and CDR2 SYDVKM come from the germline V gene. The CDR3 is CASSRGPITEAFF. In DNA form, the CDR3 reads TGTGCCAGCAGTCGGGGCCCGATCACTGAAGCTTTCTTT. The variable domain in full, with the rest retrieved from reference TRBV28 and TRBJ1-1, is DVKVTQSSRYLVKRTGEKVFLECVQDMDHENMFWYRQDPGLGLRLIYFSYDVKMKEKGDIPEGYSVSREKKERFSLILESASTNQTSMYLCASSRGPITEAFFGQGTRLTVV.

The chain combines TRBV4-2 with TRBJ1-1; D is uncertain. Germline V gene lookup returns CDR1 LGHNA and CDR2 YNFKEQ. Trimming pared 0 bases from V and 2 bases from J, leaving 16 bases between. The CDR3 covers 17 residues. CDR3 bases: TGTGCCAGCAGCCAAGAGGGCGGGAATTTCCGCAACACTGAAGCTTTCTTT. Translation gives CASSQEGGNFRNTEAFF.

The DNA for the CDR3 is TGCGCCAGCAGTGAGTCCCCAATACTAGCGGGAGTAGGCGAGCAGTACTTC. This codes for CASSESPILAGVGEQYF. This chain links TRBV10-2 with TRBJ2-7, with TRBD2 matching 11 bases. V gave up 0 bases and J gave up 6 bases; unmatched junction bases: 10. The CDR3 consists of 17 residues. Germline lookup yields CDR1 WSHSY and CDR2 SAAADI.

The J gene is TRBJ2-7, the V gene TRBV30; TRBD2 matches 7 bases. The CDR3 consists of 14 residues. Germline-derived CDR1 and CDR2 are GTSNPN and SVGIG (reference sequence). The V and J ends lost 0 bases and 4 bases, in that order; junction bases with no gene match: 6. This CDR3 is CAWSVPGGNYEQYF. The CDR3 DNA sequence: TGTGCCTGGAGTGTACCCGGGGGGAATTACGAGCAGTACTTC. The full variable domain, in which reference TRBV30 and TRBJ2-7 provide the parts outside the CDR3, is SQTIHQWPATLVQPVGSPLSLECTVEGTSNPNLYWYRQAAGRGLQLLFYSVGIGQISSEVPQNLSASRPQDRQFILSSKKLLLSDSGFYLCAWSVPGGNYEQYFGPGTRLTVT.

This rearrangement joins TRBV11-1 to TRBJ1-2; 7 bases line up with TRBD1. Germline CDR1 SGHAT, CDR2 FQDESV (reference sequence). This CDR3 spans 13 amino acids. J was trimmed by 2 bases and V by 5 bases; bases with no gene match: 2. CDR3: CASSPTGNYGYTF. CDR3 sequence (DNA): TGTGCCAGCAGCCCGACAGGGAACTATGGCTACACCTTC.

The rearrangement uses TRBV7-6 and TRBJ2-6; TRBD2 aligns across 13 bases. This CDR3 has 19 residues. Germline V gene data show CDR1 as SGHVS and CDR2 as FNYEAQ. The V segment lost 5 bases and the J segment 4 bases; nucleotides outside the gene matches: 11. CDR3 residues: CASSPGLAGASAGANVLTF. The CDR3 DNA follows: TGTGCCAGCAGCCCAGGACTAGCGGGGGCTTCAGCCGGGGCCAACGTCCTGACTTTC. Looking up the rest from reference TRBV7-6 and TRBJ2-6 gives the full variable domain: GAGVSQSPRYKVTKRGQDVALRCDPISGHVSLYWYRQALGQGPEFLTYFNYEAQQDKSGLPNDRFSAERPEGSISTLTIQRTEQRDSAMYRCASSPGLAGASAGANVLTFGAGSRLTVL.

The chain uses TRBV11-1 and TRBJ2-3; D not certain. The germline V gene has CDR1 SGHAT and CDR2 FQDESV (reference sequence). V lost 5 bases and J 7 bases, leaving 10 bases between the germline ends. The CDR3 has 12 residues. This CDR3 is CASSRQGYTQYF. As DNA, the CDR3 is TGTGCCAGCAGCCGACAAGGTTATACGCAGTATTTT.

The chain is built from TRBV11-2 and TRBJ2-5; no definite D call. Trimming stripped 3 bases from V and 1 base from J, with 9 bases between. Germline loops: CDR1 SGHAT, CDR2 FQNNGV. The CDR3 length is 14 residues. CDR3 sequence (DNA): TGTGCCAGCAGCTTCACGAGCTCCCAAGAGACCCAGTACTTC. This translates into CASSFTSSQETQYF.

V is TRBV7-8 and J is TRBJ2-1; TRBD2 aligns across 10 bases. In germline, CDR1 is SGHVS, CDR2 FQNEAQ. Trimming took 5 bases from V and 10 from J; bases not matched to a gene: 23. The CDR3 contains 19 residues. The CDR3 sequence: CASSPRGLLAGGPVWEQFF. The CDR3 DNA is TGTGCCAGCAGCCCGAGGGGTTTATTAGCGGGAGGCCCGGTCTGGGAGCAGTTCTTC.

This chain joins TRBV3-1 (or the pseudogene TRBV3-2) and TRBJ1-3, with a possible D match to TRBD1 (5 bases). The length of the CDR3 is 15 residues. Germline V gene data show CDR1 as LGHDT and CDR2 as YNNKEL (reference sequence). V dropped 3 bases and J dropped 0 bases, with 9 bases sitting between them. CDR3 sequence: CASSQGRHSGNTIYF. The CDR3 DNA sequence: TGTGCCAGCAGCCAGGGACGCCACTCTGGAAACACCATATATTTT.

The J gene is TRBJ2-7, the V gene TRBV27; 10 bases map to TRBD1. V was pared by 6 bases and J by 5 bases, with 10 bases of the junction left unmatched. The CDR3 is 15 amino acids. Germline CDR1 is MNHEY and CDR2 is SMNVEV (reference sequence). The CDR3 nucleotides read TGTGCCAGCAGACCAACCGACAGGGGGCTCAACGAGCAGTACTTC. Translating it yields CASRPTDRGLNEQYF.

The chain has TRBV6-6 and TRBJ2-1; 7 nucleotides match TRBD1. This CDR3 spans 10 amino acids. With 5 bases clipped from V and 14 bases from J, the junction kept 3 bases outside the gene matches. Per germline, CDR1 MNHNY and CDR2 SVGAGI (reference sequence). Written as DNA, the CDR3 is TGTGCCAGCAGTAACGGACAGGAGTTCTTC. Translating gives CASSNGQEFF.

This chain connects TRBV19 to TRBJ1-1; 12 bases agree with TRBD1. V was clipped by 5 bases and J by 3 bases; unmatched bases: 7. This CDR3 spans 16 amino acids. Germline lookup yields CDR1 LNHDA and CDR2 SQIVND (reference sequence). CDR3 in amino acids: CASSLRDRGRDTEAFF. CDR3 DNA: TGTGCCAGTAGTCTCCGGGACAGGGGGCGCGACACTGAAGCTTTCTTT.

The chain has TRBV3-1 (or the pseudogene TRBV3-2) and TRBJ2-7; possible D gene TRBD2, 6 bases. Germline CDR1 reads LGHDT; CDR2 reads YNNKEL (reference sequence). This CDR3 has 14 residues. Trimming pared 0 bases from V and 9 bases from J, leaving 15 bases between. The CDR3 spells CASSQERDSLRQYF. CDR3 in DNA: TGTGCCAGCAGCCAAGAGCGGGACTCTTTAAGGCAGTACTTC.

The rearrangement links TRBV7-9 to TRBJ2-1; perhaps D is TRBD1 or TRBD2 (5 bases each). The germline V and J ends were trimmed by 0 bases and 9 bases, with 15 bases remaining between them. The germline gives CDR1 SEHNR, CDR2 FQNEAQ (reference sequence). The CDR3 runs to 15 residues. DNA for the CDR3: TGTGCCAGCAGCTTAGCAGGGCCAAAGGGGACTGAGCAGTTCTTC. Its protein is CASSLAGPKGTEQFF.

The chain links TRBV6-5 to TRBJ1-1; perhaps TRBD1 as D (5 bases). The CDR3 extends over 13 amino acids. Trimming shortened V by 7 bases and J by 3 bases, and 12 bases separated the two germline ends. The germline V gene has CDR1 MNHEY and CDR2 SVGAGI. This chain's CDR3 is CASTPGGYTEAFF. The CDR3 bases are TGTGCCAGCACTCCTGGGGGATACACTGAAGCTTTCTTT.

The rearrangement links TRBV3-1 (or the pseudogene TRBV3-2) to TRBJ2-1, with TRBD2 matching 7 bases. Germline V lookup: CDR1 LGHDT, CDR2 YNNKEL (reference sequence). This CDR3 contains 12 residues. The junction had 0 bases not matched to a gene; V was cut back by 1 base and J by 9 bases. The CDR3 is CASSQGGSEQFF. CDR3 DNA sequence: TGTGCCAGCAGCCAAGGCGGGAGTGAGCAGTTCTTC.

CDR3 DNA sequence: TGTGCCAGCATTCGAAACACTGAAGCTTTCTTT. As protein: CASIRNTEAFF. The chain employs TRBV25-1 and TRBJ1-1; D is unclear. The V gene's germline CDR1 is MGHDK and CDR2 SYGVNS. CDR3 length equals 11 residues. Trimming removed 7 bases from V and 2 bases from J, with 5 bases in between.

The chain uses TRBV15 and TRBJ1-2, with D perhaps matching TRBD1 (5 bases). Germline V gene data show CDR1 as LNHNV and CDR2 as YYDKDF (reference sequence). The CDR3 extends over 18 amino acids. Deletions cut 1 base from V and 0 bases from J, with 18 bases between. In DNA, the CDR3 is TGTGCCACCAGCAGAGCCGTTCCCTCAGGGAGGGCTAACTATGGCTACACCTTC. Translating it yields CATSRAVPSGRANYGYTF.